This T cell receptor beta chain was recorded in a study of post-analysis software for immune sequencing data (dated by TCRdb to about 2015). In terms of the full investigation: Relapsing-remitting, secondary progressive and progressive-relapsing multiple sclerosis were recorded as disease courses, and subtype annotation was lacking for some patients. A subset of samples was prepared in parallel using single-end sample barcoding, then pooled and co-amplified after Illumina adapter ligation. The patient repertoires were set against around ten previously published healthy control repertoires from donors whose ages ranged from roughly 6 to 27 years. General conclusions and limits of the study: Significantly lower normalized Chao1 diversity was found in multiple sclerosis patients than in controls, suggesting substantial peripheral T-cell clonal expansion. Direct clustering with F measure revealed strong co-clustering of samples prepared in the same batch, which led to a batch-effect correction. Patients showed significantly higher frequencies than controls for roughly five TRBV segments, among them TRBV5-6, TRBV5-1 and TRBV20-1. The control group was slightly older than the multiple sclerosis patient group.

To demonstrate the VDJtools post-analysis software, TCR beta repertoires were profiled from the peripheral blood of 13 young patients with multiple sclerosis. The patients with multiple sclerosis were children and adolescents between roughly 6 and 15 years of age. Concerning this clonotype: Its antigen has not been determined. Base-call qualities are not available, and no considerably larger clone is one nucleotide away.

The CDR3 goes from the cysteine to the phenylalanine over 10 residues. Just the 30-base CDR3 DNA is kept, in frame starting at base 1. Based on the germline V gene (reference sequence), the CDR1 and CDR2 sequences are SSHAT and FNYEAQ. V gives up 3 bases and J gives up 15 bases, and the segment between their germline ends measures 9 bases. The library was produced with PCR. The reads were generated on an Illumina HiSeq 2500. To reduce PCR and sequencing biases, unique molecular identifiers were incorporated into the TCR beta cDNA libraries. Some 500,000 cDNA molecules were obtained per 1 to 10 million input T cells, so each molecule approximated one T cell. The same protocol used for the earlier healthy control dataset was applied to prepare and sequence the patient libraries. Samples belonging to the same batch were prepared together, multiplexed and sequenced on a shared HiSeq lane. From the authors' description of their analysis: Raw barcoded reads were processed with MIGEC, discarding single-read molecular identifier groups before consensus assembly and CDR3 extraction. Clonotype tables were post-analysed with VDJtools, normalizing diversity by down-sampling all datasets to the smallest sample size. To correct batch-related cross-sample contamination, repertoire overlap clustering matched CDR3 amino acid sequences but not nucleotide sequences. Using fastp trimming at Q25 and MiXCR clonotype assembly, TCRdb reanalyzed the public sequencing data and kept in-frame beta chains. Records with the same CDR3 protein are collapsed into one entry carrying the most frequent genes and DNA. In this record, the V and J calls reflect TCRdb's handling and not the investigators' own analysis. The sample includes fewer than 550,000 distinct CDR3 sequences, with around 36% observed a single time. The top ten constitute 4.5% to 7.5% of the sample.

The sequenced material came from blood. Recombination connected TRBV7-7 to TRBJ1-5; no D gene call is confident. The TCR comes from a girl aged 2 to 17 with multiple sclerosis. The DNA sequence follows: TGTGCCAGCAGCTTTCCCCCCGGGCATTTT. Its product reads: CASSFPPGHF. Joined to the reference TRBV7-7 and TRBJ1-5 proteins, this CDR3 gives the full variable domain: GAGVSQSPRYKVTKRGQDVTLRCDPISSHATLYWYQQALGQGPEFLTYFNYEAQPDKSGLPSDRFSAERPEGSISTLTIQRTEQRDSAMYRCASSFPPGHFGDGTRLSIL.